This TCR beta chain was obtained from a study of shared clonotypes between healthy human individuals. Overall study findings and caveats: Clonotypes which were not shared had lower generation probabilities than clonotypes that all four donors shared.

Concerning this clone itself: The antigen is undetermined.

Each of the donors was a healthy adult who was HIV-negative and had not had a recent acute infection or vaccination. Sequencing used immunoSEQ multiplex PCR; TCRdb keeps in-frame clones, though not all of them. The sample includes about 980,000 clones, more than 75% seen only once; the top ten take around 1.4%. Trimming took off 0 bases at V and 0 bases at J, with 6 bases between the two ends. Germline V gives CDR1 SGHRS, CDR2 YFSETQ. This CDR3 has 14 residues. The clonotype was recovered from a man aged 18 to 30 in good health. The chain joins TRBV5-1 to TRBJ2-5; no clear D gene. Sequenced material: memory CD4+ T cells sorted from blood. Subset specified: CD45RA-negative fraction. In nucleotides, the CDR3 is TGCGCCAGCAGCTTGGGGCAATACCAAGAGACCCAGTACTTC. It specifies CASSLGQYQETQYF.